The text below deals with one TCR beta chain. Germline V CDR1 and CDR2: MRHNA, SNTAGT. The V gene end was trimmed by 6 bases and the J gene end by 9 bases; junction bases not matched to a gene: 10. This CDR3 is 14 amino acids long. The record originates from a study of blood T cells in healthy people across ages. Every sample gave at least 5.5 micrograms of total RNA when it was extracted. The authors ran a second PCR of roughly 7 to 11 cycles using a sample-barcoded 5' primer and a J-beta primer mix. In TCRdb, the 5' RACE reads were re-called with MiXCR into one record per CDR3 protein. There are 650,000 to 1,000,000 distinct CDR3 sequences in the sample; around 34% occur only once, and under 15% lies in the top ten.

The chain is built from TRBV6-4 and TRBJ2-1; 8 nucleotides line up with TRBD2. This TCR came from a man aged 18 to 30 in good health. The sample comprised blood. The CDR3 DNA sequence: TGTGCCAGCAGACCATTTAGCGGGGAGGTTGAGCAGTTCTTC. Its translation is CASRPFSGEVEQFF.